The T cell receptor beta chain described here comes from a study of T-cell reconstitution after alpha-beta-depleted transplantation in children (dated by TCRdb to about 2016). Turning to the overall study: T-cell immune reconstitution after TCRalphabeta/CD19-depleted allogeneic hematopoietic cell transplantation in children was quantitatively tracked in the study by means of TCR repertoire profiling. Broader findings and caveats from the paper: The apparently early alphabetaT-cell count recovery about two months after transplant was reportedly dependent on only several hundred rapidly expanded clones derived from non-depleted graft cells. In some patients, the high TCRbeta diversity seen at day 60 was put down to recipient T cells and intrathymic progenitors that had survived conditioning. Over the following months the frequencies of hyperexpanded clones went down, and after one year T-cell counts and TCRbeta diversity were mostly credited to newly produced T cells.

This specimen's treatment or condition label, interpreted: allogeneic hematopoietic cell transplantation with graft depleted of TCRalphabeta T cells and CD19 B cells. Transplant recipients were children who received TCRalphabeta/CD19-depleted allogeneic hematopoietic cell grafts. There are many counts of this clonotype. Its antigen is still unknown. Base qualities are missing; no much larger clone stands one base away. As encoded in the germline V gene (reference sequence), CDR1 is DFQATT while CDR2 is SNEGSKA. Including the terminal cysteine and phenylalanine, the CDR3 comprises 21 residues. The retained sequence is limited to the CDR3, 63 bases, with the frame set at the first base. From V the trimming removes 2 bases and from J it removes 0 bases, while the gene matches leave 16 bases of the junction unaccounted for. The library was obtained by PCR. Sequenced on an Illumina HiSeq 2500. Molecular barcoding was employed in the preparation of TCR libraries, with unique molecular identifiers being used to normalize TCRbeta repertoire quantification. TCRdb took the public reads, trimmed them with fastp at Q25, ran MiXCR for clone calling and kept in-frame beta chains. Identical CDR3 proteins give one entry, which carries the most common genes and DNA. Present in this sample are 450,000 to 600,000 distinct CDR3 sequences, under 15% of which were seen just once. 2% to 2.5% of the sample is held by the ten biggest clonotypes.

This sample comprised PBMCs, mostly from graft donor cells, obtained 360 days after TCRalphabeta/CD19-depleted stem cell transplant. The sequence derives from a male patient younger than 18 who had a stem cell transplant for acute myeloid leukemia, so the T cells may come from the graft donor. The rearrangement joined TRBV20-1 to TRBJ2-3; 14 bases in the junction line up with TRBD2. The nucleotide sequence is TGCAGTGCTAGAACACTTACTATGGGACTAGCGGGAGTAACTAGCACAGATACGCAGTATTTT. The resulting protein is CSARTLTMGLAGVTSTDTQYF.